Listed below are T cell receptor beta chains from one sample, sequenced in a study of T-cell memory formation after mild COVID-19. TCRdb processed the 5' RACE reads anew with MiXCR; each CDR3 protein has one entry. Of about 350,000 distinct CDR3 sequences listed, about an eighth are singletons. The sample taken for sequencing was PBMCs or a T cell subset sorted from them (not recorded which). These TCRs come from a man younger than 35 who had mild COVID-19 (a few samples of this study predate the infection). Cell type and time point are not known. Both conserved end residues are part of each CDR3. Fields, in order: J gene, D gene, clone size, V gene, CDR3 DNA, CDR3 protein. The D gene is left open where the match is weak. Only part of the rows carry a size: once, few, many, or a class if the clone is expanded.

J gene: TRBJ1-5; D gene: TRBD1; clone size: few; V gene: TRBV4-1; CDR3 DNA: TGCGCCAGCAGCCAAGAACCCCGACGGACAGGACCCCAGCATTTT; CDR3 protein: CASSQEPRRTGPQHF
J gene: TRBJ1-1; D gene: -; clone size: many; V gene: TRBV12-3/TRBV12-4; CDR3 DNA: TGTGCCAGCAGTTTTACGACAGACACTGAAGCTTTCTTT; CDR3 protein: CASSFTTDTEAFF
J gene: TRBJ2-5; D gene: TRBD1; clone size: -; V gene: TRBV6-5; CDR3 DNA: TGTGCCAGCAGTGACAGGGTCCAAGAGACCCAGTACTTC; CDR3 protein: CASSDRVQETQYF
J gene: TRBJ1-1; D gene: -; clone size: -; V gene: TRBV4-1; CDR3 DNA: TGCGCCAGCAGCCAAGATACCACCGTGAACACTGAAGCTTTCTTT; CDR3 protein: CASSQDTTVNTEAFF
J gene: TRBJ2-1; D gene: -; clone size: medium-sized; V gene: TRBV20-1; CDR3 DNA: TGCAGTGCTAGAGATTTGACCACCTCCTACAATGAGCAGTTCTTC; CDR3 protein: CSARDLTTSYNEQFF
J gene: TRBJ2-1; D gene: -; clone size: few; V gene: TRBV5-4; CDR3 DNA: TGTGCCACCACGCATGGTGGGGTCAACAATGAGCAGTTCTTC; CDR3 protein: CATTHGGVNNEQFF
J gene: TRBJ1-1; D gene: TRBD1; clone size: -; V gene: TRBV19; CDR3 DNA: TGTGCCAGTAGTCCAACCCGGACAGGCGGGAACACTGAAGCTTTCTTT; CDR3 protein: CASSPTRTGGNTEAFF
J gene: TRBJ1-1; D gene: -; clone size: -; V gene: TRBV20-1; CDR3 DNA: TGCAGTGCTAAAAAGGAACCGAACACTGAAGCTTTCTTT; CDR3 protein: CSAKKEPNTEAFF
J gene: TRBJ1-6; D gene: -; clone size: -; V gene: TRBV7-3; CDR3 DNA: TGTGCCAGCAGCGCACAGGGCTGGGGTAATTCACCCCTCCACTTT; CDR3 protein: CASSAQGWGNSPLHF
J gene: TRBJ1-1; D gene: -; clone size: -; V gene: TRBV5-1; CDR3 DNA: TGCGCCAGCAGCTTCCTTTTCCGTCTGGACACTGAAGCTTTCTTT; CDR3 protein: CASSFLFRLDTEAFF
J gene: TRBJ1-4; D gene: TRBD1; clone size: -; V gene: TRBV19; CDR3 DNA: TGTGCCAGTAGTAATCGGGACAGGGTACGAGAAAAACTTTTTTTT; CDR3 protein: CASSNRDRVREKLFF
J gene: TRBJ2-5; D gene: TRBD1; clone size: few; V gene: TRBV7-9; CDR3 DNA: TGTGCCAGCAGCCAACAGGGGGCTGGGGAGACCCAGTACTTC; CDR3 protein: CASSQQGAGETQYF
J gene: TRBJ2-1; D gene: -; clone size: few; V gene: TRBV12-3/TRBV12-4; CDR3 DNA: TGTGCCAGCTCAGAGGGGGTTAATTTGCTCTTC; CDR3 protein: CASSEGVNLLF
J gene: TRBJ1-2; D gene: -; clone size: many; V gene: TRBV11-2; CDR3 DNA: TGTGCCAGCAGCTTTGGGTGGGGCGAACCCTCCTATGGCTACACCTTC; CDR3 protein: CASSFGWGEPSYGYTF
J gene: TRBJ2-7; D gene: -; clone size: -; V gene: TRBV7-9; CDR3 DNA: TGTGCGTTGGGGCAGGGGCGCGGAGGGGGGTCCTACGAGCAGTACTTC; CDR3 protein: CALGQGRGGGSYEQYF
J gene: TRBJ1-2; D gene: -; clone size: -; V gene: TRBV6-1; CDR3 DNA: TGTGCCAGCAGTGAAGTGGTTTACCTAACTAACTATGGCTACACCTTC; CDR3 protein: CASSEVVYLTNYGYTF
J gene: TRBJ2-1; D gene: TRBD1; clone size: few; V gene: TRBV12-3/TRBV12-4; CDR3 DNA: TGTGCCAGCAGCCCGACAGGGGCCAGCGAGCAGTTCTTC; CDR3 protein: CASSPTGASEQFF
J gene: TRBJ1-2; D gene: TRBD1; clone size: -; V gene: TRBV20-1; CDR3 DNA: TGCAGTGCTAGGGGACAGGGGGCTGACTATGGCTACACCTTC; CDR3 protein: CSARGQGADYGYTF
J gene: TRBJ2-7; D gene: TRBD2; clone size: -; V gene: TRBV29-1; CDR3 DNA: TGCAGCGCCCACTTAGCCAGCGGGGGTGACGAGTTGTGGGAGCAGTACTTC; CDR3 protein: CSAHLASGGDELWEQYF
J gene: TRBJ1-5; D gene: -; clone size: -; V gene: TRBV10-3; CDR3 DNA: TGTGCCATCAGTTTCAGCCAGGGAAAGCCCCAGCATTTT; CDR3 protein: CAISFSQGKPQHF
J gene: TRBJ1-2; D gene: -; clone size: few; V gene: TRBV6-6; CDR3 DNA: TGTGCCAGCAGTTACTCGGAGGGACACAGAGTAAATGGCTACACCTTC; CDR3 protein: CASSYSEGHRVNGYTF
J gene: TRBJ1-2; D gene: -; clone size: few; V gene: TRBV30; CDR3 DNA: TGTGCCTGGAGTGCGACCACCCTGGGGTATGGCTACACCTTC; CDR3 protein: CAWSATTLGYGYTF
J gene: TRBJ2-1; D gene: TRBD1; clone size: many; V gene: TRBV5-1; CDR3 DNA: TGCGCCAGCGGAACCGGGACAGGGGGCAATGAGCAGTTCTTC; CDR3 protein: CASGTGTGGNEQFF
J gene: TRBJ2-1; D gene: TRBD1; clone size: -; V gene: TRBV18; CDR3 DNA: TGTGCCAGCTCACCCGACAGGGTGGTGCAGTTCTTC; CDR3 protein: CASSPDRVVQFF
J gene: TRBJ2-5; D gene: TRBD1; clone size: few; V gene: TRBV15; CDR3 DNA: TGTGCCACCAGCAGAGATAGAAGCGGACAGGGGGCAGGAGAGACCCAGTACTTC; CDR3 protein: CATSRDRSGQGAGETQYF
J gene: TRBJ2-1; D gene: -; clone size: -; V gene: TRBV29-1; CDR3 DNA: TGCAGCGTTGAATTCTGGCTGAAGCAGTTCTTC; CDR3 protein: CSVEFWLKQFF
J gene: TRBJ1-2; D gene: -; clone size: -; V gene: TRBV7-9; CDR3 DNA: TGTGCCAGCAGCTTACGGAACACAGAGGGCTACACCTTC; CDR3 protein: CASSLRNTEGYTF
J gene: TRBJ1-1; D gene: TRBD1; clone size: few; V gene: TRBV6-5; CDR3 DNA: TGTGCCAGCGCCCCCCAGGGGGCCCGTGAAGCTTTCTTT; CDR3 protein: CASAPQGAREAFF
J gene: TRBJ2-7; D gene: TRBD1; clone size: few; V gene: TRBV6-5; CDR3 DNA: TGTGCCAGCAGTTACAGGGACAGACTATACGAGCAGTACTTC; CDR3 protein: CASSYRDRLYEQYF
J gene: TRBJ1-1; D gene: -; clone size: -; V gene: TRBV7-9; CDR3 DNA: TGTGCCAGCAGCTTAGCCGTGACAGAGAACACTGAAGCTTTCTTT; CDR3 protein: CASSLAVTENTEAFF
J gene: TRBJ2-2; D gene: -; clone size: few; V gene: TRBV30; CDR3 DNA: TGTGCCTGTAACGGACAGGCGGGGACCGGGGAGCTGTTTTTT; CDR3 protein: CACNGQAGTGELFF
J gene: TRBJ2-7; D gene: TRBD1; clone size: -; V gene: TRBV29-1; CDR3 DNA: TGCAGCGCCCGGGACAGTCGATCCTACGAGCAGTACTTC; CDR3 protein: CSARDSRSYEQYF
J gene: TRBJ2-2; D gene: -; clone size: -; V gene: TRBV6-5; CDR3 DNA: TGTGCCAGCAGAACAGGGCTCGAGACCGGGGAGCTGTTTTTT; CDR3 protein: CASRTGLETGELFF
J gene: TRBJ2-1; D gene: -; clone size: -; V gene: TRBV18; CDR3 DNA: TGTGCCAGCTCACCAGGGAACCACAATGAGCAGTTCTTC; CDR3 protein: CASSPGNHNEQFF
J gene: TRBJ2-3; D gene: -; clone size: -; V gene: TRBV9; CDR3 DNA: TGTGCCAGCAGCTACTTAGGGGGGGCCACAGATACGCAGTATTTT; CDR3 protein: CASSYLGGATDTQYF
J gene: TRBJ1-5; D gene: -; clone size: -; V gene: TRBV20-1; CDR3 DNA: TGCAGTGCTAGAGCGTATAGCAATCAGCCCCAGCATTTT; CDR3 protein: CSARAYSNQPQHF
J gene: TRBJ1-3; D gene: -; clone size: many; V gene: TRBV6-6; CDR3 DNA: TGTGCCAGCAGTCCCCGGACAGCCCTGGAAAACACCATATATTTT; CDR3 protein: CASSPRTALENTIYF
J gene: TRBJ1-6; D gene: -; clone size: few; V gene: TRBV20-1; CDR3 DNA: TGCAGTGCACCGGGACGGAATAATTCACCCCTCCACTTT; CDR3 protein: CSAPGRNNSPLHF
J gene: TRBJ1-3; D gene: -; clone size: -; V gene: TRBV29-1; CDR3 DNA: TGCAGCGCCTCCCTCGGGGACCCGTACTCTGGAAACACCATATATTTT; CDR3 protein: CSASLGDPYSGNTIYF
J gene: TRBJ1-6; D gene: TRBD1; clone size: few; V gene: TRBV28; CDR3 DNA: TGTGCCAGCAGCCAGCGGACAGGATTTAATTCACCCCTCCACTTT; CDR3 protein: CASSQRTGFNSPLHF
J gene: TRBJ2-1; D gene: TRBD1; clone size: -; V gene: TRBV10-3; CDR3 DNA: TGTGCCATCAGTGCAACCGGGACAGGGACTTACAATGAGCAGTTCTTC; CDR3 protein: CAISATGTGTYNEQFF
J gene: TRBJ2-5; D gene: -; clone size: -; V gene: TRBV18; CDR3 DNA: TGTGCCAGCTCACAGGGCTGGGGATCTCAAGAGACCCAGTACTTC; CDR3 protein: CASSQGWGSQETQYF
J gene: TRBJ2-4; D gene: -; clone size: many; V gene: TRBV7-2; CDR3 DNA: TGTGCCAGCAGTCCCGCCCTAGCCAAAAACATTCAGTACTTC; CDR3 protein: CASSPALAKNIQYF
J gene: TRBJ2-5; D gene: TRBD2; clone size: many; V gene: TRBV5-1; CDR3 DNA: TGCGCCAGCATTCCTAGCGGGTCGGAGACCCAGTACTTC; CDR3 protein: CASIPSGSETQYF
J gene: TRBJ2-6; D gene: -; clone size: -; V gene: TRBV18; CDR3 DNA: TGTGCCAGCTCACCGTTGACAGTTACCTCTGGGGCCAACGTCCTGACTTTC; CDR3 protein: CASSPLTVTSGANVLTF
J gene: TRBJ1-2; D gene: -; clone size: -; V gene: TRBV7-9; CDR3 DNA: TGTGCCAGCAGCCAGGGAGGCCTTACCTTC; CDR3 protein: CASSQGGLTF
J gene: TRBJ2-5; D gene: -; clone size: -; V gene: TRBV4-1; CDR3 DNA: TGCGCCAGCAGCCAAGAGGGCAGTTACCAAGAGACCCAGTACTTC; CDR3 protein: CASSQEGSYQETQYF
J gene: TRBJ2-5; D gene: -; clone size: -; V gene: TRBV11-2; CDR3 DNA: TGTGCCAGCAGCTTAGGCTCACGGCGGGTAGGAGAGACCCAGTACTTC; CDR3 protein: CASSLGSRRVGETQYF
J gene: TRBJ2-7; D gene: TRBD2; clone size: few; V gene: TRBV3-1; CDR3 DNA: TGTGCCAGCAGCCAAGGGACGGGGGGGGCCGTCCCCGAGCAGTACTTC; CDR3 protein: CASSQGTGGAVPEQYF
J gene: TRBJ2-6; D gene: -; clone size: -; V gene: TRBV6-2/TRBV6-3; CDR3 DNA: TGTGCCAGCAGCGGACACTACTCTGGGGCCAACGTCCTGACTTTC; CDR3 protein: CASSGHYSGANVLTF